This T cell receptor (beta chain) stems from a study of immune evolution from preneoplasia to lung adenocarcinoma. Assay used: immunoSEQ multiplex PCR; TCRdb lists only in-frame clones, some missing. The sample consists of some 8,200 clones, roughly 82% of them appearing once. About this clone: Antigen unknown.

V gave up 6 bases and J gave up 1 base, with 15 bases separating them. The germline CDR1 and CDR2 sequences are MGHDK and SYGVNS. CDR3 length: 15 amino acids. Regarding the study as a whole: Top clone share appeared to fall from AAH through AIS, MIA, adenocarcinoma.

The receptor was isolated from a person aged 65 to 85 with lung adenocarcinoma. The sequencing input was FFPE minimally invasive lung adenocarcinoma tissue. The chain combines TRBV25-1 with TRBJ2-5; D could derive from TRBD1 or TRBD2 (6 bases each). The CDR3 here is CASRAAGQLQETQYF. CDR3 DNA sequence: TGTGCCAGCAGGGCGGCGGGACAACTCCAAGAGACCCAGTACTTC.